This is a list of T cell receptor beta chains from one sample in a study of beta chain features in type 1 diabetes. TCRdb's copy holds only in-frame clones and misses some; the assay was immunoSEQ multiplex PCR. The table shows 130,000 to 150,000 clones, with 8% to 13% occurring only once. Source material: naive CD4+ T cells from blood. All receptors derive from a man aged 18-30 years in good health. The CDR3 runs from the conserved cysteine through the conserved F or W. The order of the fields is clone size, D gene, J gene, V gene, CDR3 length, CDR3 DNA, CDR3 protein. A D gene is named only where the DNA matches it firmly. The size entry is marked missing in some rows and otherwise reads once, few, many or a size class.

many | . | TRBJ2-2 | TRBV7-2 | 13 | TGTGCCAGCCGAACAGCGAACACCGGGGAGCTGTTTTTT | CASRTANTGELFF
few | TRBD1 | TRBJ2-1 | TRBV5-4 | 16 | TGTGCCAGCAGCAGAGCGGGACAGGGAGTCTACAATGAGCAGTTCTTC | CASSRAGQGVYNEQFF
few | TRBD2 | TRBJ2-2 | TRBV5-1 | 15 | TGCGCCAGCAGCTTACTAGCGGGGAACACCGGGGAGCTGTTTTTT | CASSLLAGNTGELFF
. | . | TRBJ2-1 | TRBV11-3 | 10 | TGTGCCAGCAGCTCAGGTGAGCAGTTCTTC | CASSSGEQFF
. | TRBD1 | TRBJ2-3 | TRBV5-4 | 15 | TGCGCCAGCAGCAAACAGGGGGCACGGGCAGATACGCAGTATTTT | CASSKQGARADTQYF
. | . | TRBJ1-5 | TRBV4-3 | 14 | TGCGCCAGCAGCCAAGATCGGGGGGCACAGCCCCAGCATTTT | CASSQDRGAQPQHF
. | . | TRBJ2-6 | TRBV4-3 | 16 | TGCGCCAGCAGCCAAGATCAAGGGGCTGGGGCCAACGTCCTGACTTTC | CASSQDQGAGANVLTF
many | TRBD1 | TRBJ2-6 | TRBV7-9 | 18 | TGTGCCAGCAGCTATTCCACTGGGACAGCCTCTGGGGCCAACGTCCTGACTTTC | CASSYSTGTASGANVLTF
. | TRBD1 | TRBJ2-5 | TRBV7-9 | 16 | TGTGCCAGCAGCAAGTGGGACAGGGGGATTGTGGAGACCCAGTACTTC | CASSKWDRGIVETQYF
. | TRBD1 | TRBJ2-7 | TRBV9 | 14 | TGTGCCAGCAGCGGCAGACAGGGATCGGGCGAGCAGTACTTC | CASSGRQGSGEQYF
few | . | TRBJ2-7 | TRBV19 | 11 | TGTGCCAGTAGTTCTAGGGGGGAGCAGTACTTC | CASSSRGEQYF
. | . | TRBJ2-7 | TRBV6-1 | 12 | TGTGCCAGCAGTGAACTCTCCTACGAGCAGTACTTC | CASSELSYEQYF
. | TRBD2 | TRBJ2-1 | TRBV9 | 14 | TGTGCCAGCAGCGTCCTAGCGGACTACAATGAGCAGTTCTTC | CASSVLADYNEQFF
. | . | TRBJ2-1 | TRBV7-2 | 14 | TGTGCCAGCAGCTCTACCGACAGACCCAATGAGCAGTTCTTC | CASSSTDRPNEQFF
few | . | TRBJ2-7 | TRBV28 | 14 | TGTGCCAGCAGTTTAATCGACACTTCCTACGAGCAGTACTTC | CASSLIDTSYEQYF
. | . | TRBJ2-3 | TRBV27 | 17 | TGTGCCAGCAGTCCCACGAACAGGGTATCTAGCACAGATACGCAGTATTTT | CASSPTNRVSSTDTQYF
few | TRBD1 | TRBJ2-5 | TRBV6-1 | 14 | TGTGCCAGCAGTGAGGACAGGGGGCTCCGGGAGCAGTACTTC | CASSEDRGLREQYF
few | TRBD2 | TRBJ2-1 | TRBV7-6 | 15 | TGTGCCAGCAGATTACTAGCGGGGGCATGGAATGAGCAGTTCTTC | CASRLLAGAWNEQFF
. | TRBD1 | TRBJ1-6 | TRBV7-9 | 14 | TGTGCCAGCAGCCCCGGACAGGCCGGCGGGACCCTCCACTTT | CASSPGQAGGTLHF
. | TRBD1 | TRBJ2-5 | TRBV27 | 15 | TGTGCCAGCAGTTTACTACGACAGGGGCGAGAGACCCAGTACTTC | CASSLLRQGRETQYF
. | TRBD1 | TRBJ1-6 | TRBV5-4 | 16 | TGTGCCAGCAGCTCCCGACAGGGACCGTCTAATTCACCCCTCCACTTT | CASSSRQGPSNSPLHF
. | TRBD2 | TRBJ2-5 | TRBV7-2 | 13 | TGTGCCAGCAGCCGGGGGGGGGCAGAGACCCAGTACTTC | CASSRGGAETQYF
many | . | TRBJ2-1 | TRBV29-1 | 14 | TGCAGCGTGGACCAGAACGGACAGGGAGGGGAGCAGTTCTTC | CSVDQNGQGGEQFF
. | . | TRBJ2-5 | TRBV6-1 | 14 | TGTGCCAGCAGCCCCGGACAGTTTCAAGAGACCCAGTACTTC | CASSPGQFQETQYF
few | TRBD1 | TRBJ2-2 | TRBV28 | 15 | TGTGCCAGCAGTCCGGGACAGACCCGTTCCGGGGAGCTGTTTTTT | CASSPGQTRSGELFF
few | TRBD1 | TRBJ2-6 | TRBV4-1 | 18 | TGCGCCAGCAGCCAAGAAAAGGGACAGGGTACCGGGGCCAACGTCCTGACTTTC | CASSQEKGQGTGANVLTF